The clone carrying this T cell receptor (beta chain) was seen ten or more times. The source of the sample is a study of molecular identifiers for immune sequencing clone quantification. The authors sorted naive CD8 T cells as CD8+CD4-CCR7+CD45RA+. V gave up 3 bases and J gave up 2 bases, with 10 bases separating them. Germline CDR1 is SQVTM and CDR2 is ANQGSEA. This CDR3 region has 14 residues. TCRdb used MiXCR to reprocess the PCR reads, holding one entry per CDR3 protein. The table includes a few hundred thousand distinct CDR3 sequences, over 20% detected once. The sequencing input was naive CD8+ T cells from blood, with Jurkat cell RNA spiked in. Subset here: FACS-sorted CD8+CD4-CCR7+CD45RA+ naive T cells. V gene TRBV29-1 combines with J gene TRBJ2-2, with D perhaps matching TRBD1 (6 bases). The TCR sequence derives from a human donor in good health. Some libraries in this study had Jurkat cell RNA spiked in. The CDR3 DNA reads as TGCAGCGTTGAGGCAGGGACAAACACCGGGGAGCTGTTTTTT. It translates to CSVEAGTNTGELFF.